The T cell receptor beta chain described here comes from a study of cytomegalovirus exposure and HLA in healthy donors. Across the whole study: Researchers previously reported finding fewer than 120 million unique TCR beta sequences from 170 million or so T cells.

On this clone itself: Its target is not known.

The V gene lost 2 bases and the J gene lost 8 bases, with 6 bases spanning the gap. CDR1 is MNHEY, CDR2 SVGAGI, per germline. The CDR3 consists of 12 residues. The study, taken as a whole, reports: In a later analysis, productive TCRs from donors in an Asian-associated ancestry cluster reportedly carried fewer N-insertions than the cohort mean. For most subjects, TCR beta sequences were reported to predict HLA-A and HLA-B alleles with accuracy.

In the PCR, 60 Vbeta and 13 Jbeta primers were used. Assay used: immunoSEQ multiplex PCR; TCRdb lists only in-frame clones, some missing. Of roughly 180,000 clones in the sample, about 80% were seen once. Material: PBMCs. The chain employs TRBV6-5 and TRBJ1-4; D is perhaps TRBD1 (6 bases). The source is a woman younger than 45 in good health and CMV-seronegative. CDR3 in DNA: TGTGCCAGCAGTTACCAGGGGGAAAAACTGTTTTTT. Amino acid sequence: CASSYQGEKLFF.